These T cell receptor beta chains were read from a single sample in a study of response to subunit inactivated influenza vaccine. Each CDR3 protein is one row after TCRdb ran MiXCR on the RT-PCR reads. The sample has more than 250,000 distinct CDR3 sequences, just over 20% seen once; the top ten hold about 9.4%. Source: PBMCs from blood, taken 21 months after vaccination. Every receptor here comes from a man between 50 and 69 years old who received an inactivated influenza vaccine. Each CDR3 is given without its conserved first and last residue. The order of the fields is V gene, CDR3 protein.

>TRBV28
ASSYLPPRTEHNEQF
>TRBV12-3/TRBV12-4
ASSVAGVVPGELF
>TRBV10-2
ASSEQGNTEAF
>TRBV5-1
ASSLELLASGGQFTDTQY
>TRBV6-6
ASSPPATAIQY
>TRBV5-1
ASSPWGAASNEQF
>TRBV28
ASRTGTNGYT
>TRBV7-9
ASSPRTGGYDQPQH
>TRBV12-3/TRBV12-4
ASSFGAYYEQY
>TRBV24-1
ARLITGELF
>TRBV2
ASKVEGASYNEQF
>TRBV5-5
ASSSWTSYEQY
>TRBV24-1
ATGPGTSGYNEQF
>TRBV3-1
ASSPNAGGTEAF
>TRBV6-5
ASGSASYGYT
>TRBV6-2/TRBV6-3
ASSYSPRRSYNEQF
>TRBV6-1
ASSPSGAGGRYEQY
>TRBV5-1
ASSLNQGTYEQY
>TRBV12-3/TRBV12-4
ASSLQAGSTDTQY
>TRBV9
ASGFPGLAGSSYNEQF
>TRBV28
ASSWTAYGYT